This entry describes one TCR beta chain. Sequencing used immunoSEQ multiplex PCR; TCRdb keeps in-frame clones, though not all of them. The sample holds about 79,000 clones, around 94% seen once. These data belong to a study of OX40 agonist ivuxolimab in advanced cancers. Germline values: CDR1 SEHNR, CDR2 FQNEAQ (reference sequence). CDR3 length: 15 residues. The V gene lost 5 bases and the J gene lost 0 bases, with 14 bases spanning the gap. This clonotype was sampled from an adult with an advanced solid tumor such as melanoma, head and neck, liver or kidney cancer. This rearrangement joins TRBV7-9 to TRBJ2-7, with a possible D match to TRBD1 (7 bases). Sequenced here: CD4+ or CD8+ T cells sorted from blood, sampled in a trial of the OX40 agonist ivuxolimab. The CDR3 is CASSPRDSNSYEQYF. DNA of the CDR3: TGTGCCAGCAGCCCGCGGGACAGCAACTCCTACGAGCAGTACTTC.